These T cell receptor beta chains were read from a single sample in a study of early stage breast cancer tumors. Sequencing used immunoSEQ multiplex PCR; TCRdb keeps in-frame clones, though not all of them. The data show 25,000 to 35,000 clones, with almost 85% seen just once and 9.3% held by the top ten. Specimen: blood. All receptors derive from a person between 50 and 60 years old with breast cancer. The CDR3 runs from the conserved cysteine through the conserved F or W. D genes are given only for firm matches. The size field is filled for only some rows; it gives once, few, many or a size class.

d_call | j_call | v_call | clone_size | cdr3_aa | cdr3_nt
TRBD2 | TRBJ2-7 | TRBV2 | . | CASSEAPPQRGYYEQYF | TGTGCCAGCAGTGAGGCCCCGCCACAGCGGGGGTACTACGAGCAGTACTTC
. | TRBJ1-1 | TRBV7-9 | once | CASSRGEGSPMTEAFF | TGTGCCAGCAGCCGGGGGGAGGGCAGCCCGATGACTGAAGCTTTCTTT
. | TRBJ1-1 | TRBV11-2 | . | CASSLEQPNTEAFF | TGTGCCAGCAGCTTAGAACAGCCCAACACTGAAGCTTTCTTT
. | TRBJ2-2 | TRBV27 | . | CASSLGDLSGELFF | TGTGCCAGCAGTTTAGGCGATTTATCGGGGGAGCTGTTTTTT
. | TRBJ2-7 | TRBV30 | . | CAWSGAYEQYF | TGTGCCTGGAGTGGGGCCTACGAGCAGTACTTC
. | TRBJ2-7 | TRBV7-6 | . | CASSGGYAHEQYF | TGTGCCAGCAGCGGGGGTTATGCCCACGAGCAGTACTTC
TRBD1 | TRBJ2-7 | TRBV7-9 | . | CASTQLRTGTYEQYF | TGTGCCAGCACCCAACTTAGGACAGGGACCTACGAGCAGTACTTC
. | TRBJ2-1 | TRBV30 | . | CAWSVMGHNEQFF | TGTGCCTGGAGTGTTATGGGTCACAATGAGCAGTTCTTC
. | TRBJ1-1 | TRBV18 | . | CASSSSGWGAEAFF | TGTGCCAGCTCATCCTCGGGCTGGGGCGCTGAAGCTTTCTTT
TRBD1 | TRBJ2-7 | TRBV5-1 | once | CASSPSPGTGSLEQYF | TGCGCCAGCAGCCCGAGCCCCGGGACAGGATCCCTCGAGCAGTACTTC
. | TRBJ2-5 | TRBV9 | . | CASSVVGGKAAETQYF | TGTGCCAGCAGCGTAGTAGGCGGCAAAGCGGCGGAGACCCAGTACTTC
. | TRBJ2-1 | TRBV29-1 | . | CSVGGSAEQFF | TGCAGCGTTGGGGGGTCCGCTGAGCAGTTCTTC